This passage covers 20 T cell receptor beta chains from one sample sequenced in a study of cytomegalovirus exposure and HLA in healthy donors. 60 Vbeta and 13 Jbeta primers were used in PCR. This table comes from immunoSEQ multiplex PCR, and its TCRdb copy is limited to in-frame clones, with some not included. The table includes around 150,000 clones, roughly three quarters detected once. The sequenced sample consisted of PBMCs. The receptor set was obtained from a middle-aged woman in good health and CMV-seronegative.

This sequence joins TRBV5-8 and TRBJ2-1; 12 bases map to TRBD2. The trim removed 5 bases at V and 1 base at J, leaving 7 bases unmatched. The V gene's germline CDR1 is SGHTS and CDR2 YDEGEE. The CDR3 loop spans 17 amino acids. This CDR3 reads CASRHGLAGISYNEQFF. In DNA, the CDR3 is TGTGCCAGCAGACATGGACTAGCGGGGATATCCTACAATGAGCAGTTCTTC.

The chain is built from TRBV15 and TRBJ2-1; 7 nucleotides align to TRBD2. The CDR3 contains 19 residues. Per the germline V gene, CDR1 is LNHNV and CDR2 is YYDKDF (reference sequence). The junction had 20 bases not matched to a gene; V was cut back by 6 bases and J by 3 bases. The DNA for the CDR3 is TGTGCCACCAGAAACTTATTCGTCGGGGAGGGCCCCCTCTACAATGAGCAGTTCTTC. Translating gives CATRNLFVGEGPLYNEQFF.

This sequence joins TRBV27 and TRBJ1-4; 8 nucleotides match TRBD1. J lost 3 bases, V lost 6 bases, and 21 bases had no gene match. Per the germline V gene, CDR1 is MNHEY and CDR2 is SMNVEV (reference sequence). The CDR3 is 20 residues long. The CDR3 nucleotides are TGTGCCAGCAGCCATATAAGACCGGGACAGGAGGAGTTTTCTAATGAAAAACTGTTTTTT. Translated: CASSHIRPGQEEFSNEKLFF.

By share, this clone ranks as medium-sized. V is TRBV4-1 and J is TRBJ1-6; unclear D gene. The germline V and J ends were trimmed by 8 bases and 0 bases, with 14 bases remaining between them. This CDR3 spans 16 amino acids. Germline V gene data show CDR1 as MGHRA and CDR2 as YSYEKL. The CDR3, as DNA: TGCGCCAGCCAAGGTCTCACAGACTCCTATAATTCACCCCTCCACTTT. Translation gives CASQGLTDSYNSPLHF.

The chain links TRBV19 to TRBJ1-2; 10 bases align to TRBD1. The CDR3 consists of 15 residues. Losses at the gene ends were 2 bases for V and 4 bases for J; bases not matched to a gene: 4. Germline V gene lookup returns CDR1 LNHDA and CDR2 SQIVND (reference sequence). As DNA, the CDR3 is TGTGCCAGTAGTATATCCGGGACAGGGGCCTATGGCTACACCTTC. This translates into CASSISGTGAYGYTF.

This chain links TRBV27 with TRBJ2-2; 7 positions agree with TRBD1. The ends lost 6 bases at V and 0 bases at J; junction bases unmatched: 4. Looked up from germline, CDR1 is MNHEY and CDR2 is SMNVEV (reference sequence). The CDR3 length is 15 residues. CDR3 sequence reads: CASRPGQSNTGELFF. The CDR3 region has the DNA TGTGCCAGCAGACCGGGACAGTCGAACACCGGGGAGCTGTTTTTT.

A single count supports this clone. The V and J genes are TRBV21-1 and TRBJ1-3; TRBD1, the D gene given by the table, was not confirmed from the DNA. TRBV21-1 corresponds to a pseudogene. The CDR3 spans 16 residues. The CDR3 bases are TGTGCCAGCAGCAAAGTTAAGGGGTCTATAGGAAACACCATATATTTT. The encoded protein is CASSKVKGSIGNTIYF.

The rearrangement links TRBV25-1 to TRBJ1-2, with 9 positions matching TRBD1. Trimming removed 5 bases from V and 4 bases from J; junction bases left unmatched: 17. The CDR3 totals 18 residues. Germline values: CDR1 MGHDK, CDR2 SYGVNS. In DNA form, the CDR3 reads TGTGCCAGCAGTCATTCACCGGGACAGGGTGTAAATAGCTATGGCTACACCTTC. Its translation is CASSHSPGQGVNSYGYTF.

This clone turned up a few times. This rearrangement joins TRBV5-4 to TRBJ2-7, with 9 positions matching TRBD1. This CDR3 has 15 residues. CDR1 SGHNT and CDR2 YYREEE come from the germline V gene (reference sequence). V lost 6 bases and J lost 3; bases outside the gene matches: 10. The CDR3 sequence: CASKSPGQGYYEQYF. Here the CDR3 DNA reads TGTGCCAGCAAATCCCCGGGACAGGGATACTACGAGCAGTACTTC.

V gene TRBV19 combines with J gene TRBJ2-7; 7 bases align to TRBD2. Trimming removed 9 bases from V and 0 bases from J; junction bases left unmatched: 5. Germline V gene sequence: CDR1 LNHDA, CDR2 SQIVND (reference sequence). This CDR3 is built from 13 residues. CDR3: CASKGGGSYEQYF. The CDR3 region has the DNA TGTGCCAGCAAGGGCGGGGGCTCCTACGAGCAGTACTTC.

The chain has TRBV30 and TRBJ2-2; D is unclear. From germline, CDR1 is GTSNPN and CDR2 SVGIG (reference sequence). The length of the CDR3 is 14 residues. Between the trimmed V and J ends, which lost 1 base and 4 bases, there was a span of 10 bases. CDR3 residues: CAWSALPSTGELFF. The CDR3 DNA follows: TGTGCCTGGAGTGCCCTACCCTCCACCGGGGAGCTGTTTTTT.

V is TRBV7-9 and J is TRBJ2-1; 7 bases are shared with TRBD2. Germline V gives CDR1 SEHNR, CDR2 FQNEAQ (reference sequence). Trimming cost V 1 base and J 15 bases; bases outside gene matches: 12. The CDR3 loop spans 14 amino acids. CDR3 sequence: CASSLESGLPHPFF. For the CDR3, the DNA is TGTGCCAGCAGCTTAGAGTCGGGACTACCTCATCCGTTCTTC.

This clone was seen a handful of times. The gene calls are TRBV7-9 and TRBJ1-4, with 11 bases fitting TRBD1. Germline V gene data show CDR1 as SEHNR and CDR2 as FQNEAQ (reference sequence). The CDR3 covers 16 residues. The trim removed 3 bases at V and 5 bases at J, leaving 5 bases unmatched. CDR3 residues: CASSFPRDRGNEKLFF. As DNA, the CDR3 is TGTGCCAGCAGCTTCCCGCGGGACAGGGGGAATGAAAAACTGTTTTTT.

This chain joins TRBV28 and TRBJ2-7; D is unresolved. Germline CDR1 MDHEN, CDR2 SYDVKM. This CDR3 is 16 amino acids long. Trimming took off 4 bases at V and 0 bases at J, with 16 bases between the two ends. The CDR3 DNA is TGTGCCAGCAGTTCCCACCCTCTACCTAGCTCCTACGAGCAGTACTTC. Amino acid sequence: CASSSHPLPSSYEQYF. The variable domain in full, completed from reference TRBV28 and TRBJ2-7, reads DVKVTQSSRYLVKRTGEKVFLECVQDMDHENMFWYRQDPGLGLRLIYFSYDVKMKEKGDIPEGYSVSREKKERFSLILESASTNQTSMYLCASSSHPLPSSYEQYFGPGTRLTVT.

This clone has only a few counts. The CDR3 coding sequence is TGTGCCAGCAGCTTAGCCGTCGGAGAAAAGGTGGAGTACTTC. Its translation: CASSLAVGEKVEYF. The chain carries TRBV7-9 and TRBJ2-7; D is uncertain. This CDR3 region has 14 residues. V lost 0 bases and J lost 11, with 17 bases in between. Germline CDR1 reads SEHNR; CDR2 reads FQNEAQ (reference sequence).

This clone was counted between two and nine times. The chain is built from TRBV5-6 and TRBJ1-1; possibly TRBD1 for D (5 bases). CDR1 is SGHDT, CDR2 YYEEEE, per germline. V lost 0 bases and J 7 bases, leaving 13 bases between the germline ends. CDR3 length equals 14 residues. The CDR3 nucleotides read TGTGCCAGCAGCTTGGGTTCGCGGGGGAATGAAGCTTTCTTT. Its translation: CASSLGSRGNEAFF.

This clone has a single count. V is TRBV11-2 and J is TRBJ2-2, with 7 bases identical to TRBD2. Germline CDR1 is SGHAT and CDR2 is FQNNGV. This CDR3 has 15 residues. V shed 3 bases and J 2 bases; nucleotides not matched to a gene: 3. CDR3 bases: TGTGCCAGCAGCTTTGCTAGCGGAAACACCGGGGAGCTGTTTTTT. Its translation is CASSFASGNTGELFF. Filled out from reference TRBV11-2 and TRBJ2-2, the complete variable domain reads EAGVAQSPRYKIIEKRQSVAFWCNPISGHATLYWYQQILGQGPKLLIQFQNNGVVDDSQLPKDRFSAERLKGVDSTLKIQPAKLEDSAVYLCASSFASGNTGELFFGEGSRLTVL.

The rearrangement links TRBV5-1 to TRBJ2-1; 7 nucleotides match TRBD1. J gave up 8 bases and V 0 bases, and 5 bases lay outside the gene matches. Germline CDR1 and CDR2: SGHRS and YFSETQ. The CDR3 is 14 residues long. The CDR3 sequence is CASSLVDRDDEQFF. Here the CDR3 DNA reads TGCGCCAGCAGCTTGGTAGACAGGGATGATGAGCAGTTCTTC.

As concerns this clone: One end of the junction varies from germline; a read error may be responsible. V usage is TRBV6-1 and J usage is TRBJ1-2, with 9 bases that match TRBD1. The CDR3 contains 15 residues. The germline V gene encodes CDR1 MNHNS and CDR2 SASEGT. The DNA for the CDR3 is TGTGCCAGCAGAGAAGGACAGGGGCCGAACTATGGCTACACCTTC. Its translation: CASREGQGPNYGYTF.

The chain combines TRBV5-1 with TRBJ2-3, with TRBD2 identical over 11 bases. With 4 bases clipped from V and 0 bases from J, the junction kept 7 bases outside the gene matches. CDR3 length: 17 residues. Germline assignment: CDR1 SGHRS and CDR2 YFSETQ. CDR3 in amino acids: CASSRLLAGDSTDTQYF. CDR3 nucleotide sequence: TGCGCCAGCAGCCGGCTACTAGCGGGGGACAGCACAGATACGCAGTATTTT.